This TCR beta chain emerged from a study of T cell repertoires in cytomegalovirus infection. Study information: Recently identified HLA-C-restricted and well-studied HLA-B-restricted CMV epitopes were used. Both a matching HLA type and CMV infection were indicated by public TCR beta signatures. General observations from the study: Accumulated public TCR beta family frequency recognized individuals carrying CMV together with the relevant HLA.

A remark on this clonotype: The antigen remains undetermined.

CDR1 is LGHNT and CDR2 is FRNRAP in the germline V gene. CDR3 length: 13 residues. V was cut by 2 bases and J by 7 bases, with 12 bases left in between. TCRdb re-derived calls from the reads in MiXCR, one entry per CDR3 protein. The repertoire has about 890,000 distinct CDR3 sequences, roughly 31% of them found once; the top ten carry 11% to 15%. This sequence was found in a human donor in good health (CMV status not recorded). Some clones in this sample may be carry-over from other donors' samples. The chain recombines TRBV12-5 with TRBJ2-7; unclear D gene. The sample consisted of cultured CD8+ T cells from PBMCs, taken from culture after CMV antigen stimulation. The CDR3 bases are TGTGCTAGTGGTTTGACAAGCCAGGAAGAGCAGTACTTC. Translating gives CASGLTSQEEQYF.